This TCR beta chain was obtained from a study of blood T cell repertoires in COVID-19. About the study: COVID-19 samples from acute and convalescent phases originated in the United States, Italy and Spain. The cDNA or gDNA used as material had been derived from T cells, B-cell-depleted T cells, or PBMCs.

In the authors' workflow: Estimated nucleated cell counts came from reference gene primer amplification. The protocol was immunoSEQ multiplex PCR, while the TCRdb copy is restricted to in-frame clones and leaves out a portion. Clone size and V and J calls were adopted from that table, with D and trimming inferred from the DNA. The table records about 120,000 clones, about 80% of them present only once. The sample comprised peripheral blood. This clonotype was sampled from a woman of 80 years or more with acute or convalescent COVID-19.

The CDR3 region is CASSGQGYTEAFF. Here the CDR3 DNA reads TGTGCCAGCAGTGGACAGGGATACACTGAAGCTTTCTTT. The chain links TRBV12-3 or TRBV12-4 to TRBJ1-1; 8 nucleotides align to TRBD1. Trimming took 5 bases from V and 3 from J; bases not matched to a gene: 2. This CDR3 spans 13 amino acids.